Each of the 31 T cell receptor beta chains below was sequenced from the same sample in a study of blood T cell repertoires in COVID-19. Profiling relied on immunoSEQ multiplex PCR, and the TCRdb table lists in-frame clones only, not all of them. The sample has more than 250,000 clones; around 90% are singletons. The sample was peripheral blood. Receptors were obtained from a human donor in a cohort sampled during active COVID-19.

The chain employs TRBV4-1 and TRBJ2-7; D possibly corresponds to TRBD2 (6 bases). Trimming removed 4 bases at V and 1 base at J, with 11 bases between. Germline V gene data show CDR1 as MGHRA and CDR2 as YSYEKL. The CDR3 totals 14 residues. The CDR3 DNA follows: TGCGCCAGCAGCCTTGGTGCGGGATCCTACGAGCAGTACTTC. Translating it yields CASSLGAGSYEQYF.

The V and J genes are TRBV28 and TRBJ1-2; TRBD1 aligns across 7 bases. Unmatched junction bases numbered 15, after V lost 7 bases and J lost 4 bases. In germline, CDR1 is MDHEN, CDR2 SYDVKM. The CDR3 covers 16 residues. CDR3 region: CASIPWFRGRTYGYTF. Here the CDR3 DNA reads TGTGCCAGCATTCCGTGGTTCAGGGGGAGAACCTATGGCTACACCTTC.

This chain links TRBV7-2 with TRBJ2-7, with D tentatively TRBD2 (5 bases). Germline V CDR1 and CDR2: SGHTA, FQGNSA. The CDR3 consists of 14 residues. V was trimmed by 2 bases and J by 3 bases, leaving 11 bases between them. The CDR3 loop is CASSLTPRDYEQYF. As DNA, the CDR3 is TGTGCCAGCAGCTTAACTCCCCGGGACTACGAGCAGTACTTC. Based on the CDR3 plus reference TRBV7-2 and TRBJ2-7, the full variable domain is GAGVSQSPSNKVTEKGKDVELRCDPISGHTALYWYRQSLGQGLEFLIYFQGNSAPDKSGLPSDRFSAERTGGSVSTLTIQRTQQEDSAVYLCASSLTPRDYEQYFGPGTRLTVT.

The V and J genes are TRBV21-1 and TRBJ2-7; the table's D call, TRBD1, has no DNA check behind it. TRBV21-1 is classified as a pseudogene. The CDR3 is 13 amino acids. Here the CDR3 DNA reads TGTGCCAGCAGTGGACAGGGAGCGTACGAGCAGTACTTC. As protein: CASSGQGAYEQYF.

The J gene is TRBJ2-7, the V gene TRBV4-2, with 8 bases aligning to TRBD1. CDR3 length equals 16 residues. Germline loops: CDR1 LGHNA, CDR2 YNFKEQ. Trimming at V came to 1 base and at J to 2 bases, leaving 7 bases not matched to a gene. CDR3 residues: CASSQVGSGGTYEQYF. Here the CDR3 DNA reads TGTGCCAGCAGCCAAGTTGGGTCAGGGGGCACCTACGAGCAGTACTTC.

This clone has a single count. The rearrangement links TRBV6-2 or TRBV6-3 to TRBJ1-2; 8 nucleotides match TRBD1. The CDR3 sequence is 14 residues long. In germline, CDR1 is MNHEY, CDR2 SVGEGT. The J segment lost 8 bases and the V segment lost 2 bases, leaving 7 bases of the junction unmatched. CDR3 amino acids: CASSYGAGGYGYTF. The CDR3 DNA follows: TGTGCCAGCAGTTACGGGGCAGGGGGCTACGGCTACACCTTC.

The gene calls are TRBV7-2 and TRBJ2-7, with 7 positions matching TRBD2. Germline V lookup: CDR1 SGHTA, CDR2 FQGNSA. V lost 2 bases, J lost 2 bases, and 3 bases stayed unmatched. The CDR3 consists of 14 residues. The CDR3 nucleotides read TGTGCCAGCAGCTTATTAGCGGGCGCCTACGAGCAGTACTTC. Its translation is CASSLLAGAYEQYF.

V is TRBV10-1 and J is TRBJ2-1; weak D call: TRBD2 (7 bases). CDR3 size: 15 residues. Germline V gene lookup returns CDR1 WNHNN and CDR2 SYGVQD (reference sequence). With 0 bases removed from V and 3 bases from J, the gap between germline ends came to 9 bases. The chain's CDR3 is CASSESGGLYNEQFF. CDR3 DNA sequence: TGCGCCAGCAGTGAGTCCGGGGGGCTCTACAATGAGCAGTTCTTC.

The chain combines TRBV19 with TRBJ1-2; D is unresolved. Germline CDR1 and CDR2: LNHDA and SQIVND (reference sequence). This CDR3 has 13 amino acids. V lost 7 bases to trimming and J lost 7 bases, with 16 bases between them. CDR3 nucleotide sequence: TGTGCCAGTACCCCCCAAATCTCCGGTGGCTACACCTTC. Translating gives CASTPQISGGYTF.

This chain's CDR3 is CAWSVEGGRGLRYEQYF. The CDR3 DNA follows: TGTGCCTGGAGTGTAGAGGGCGGGAGAGGGCTTAGGTACGAGCAGTACTTC. The chain combines TRBV30 with TRBJ2-7; 7 nucleotides line up with TRBD2. CDR1 is GTSNPN, CDR2 SVGIG, per germline (reference sequence). This CDR3 comprises 17 residues. Trimming removed 0 bases from V and 4 bases from J; junction bases left unmatched: 15.

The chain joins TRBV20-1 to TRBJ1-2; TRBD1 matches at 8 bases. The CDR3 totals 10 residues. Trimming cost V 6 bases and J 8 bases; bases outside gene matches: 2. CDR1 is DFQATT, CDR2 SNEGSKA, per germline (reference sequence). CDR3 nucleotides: TGCAGTGCAGACAGGGGAGGCTACACCTTC. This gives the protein CSADRGGYTF.

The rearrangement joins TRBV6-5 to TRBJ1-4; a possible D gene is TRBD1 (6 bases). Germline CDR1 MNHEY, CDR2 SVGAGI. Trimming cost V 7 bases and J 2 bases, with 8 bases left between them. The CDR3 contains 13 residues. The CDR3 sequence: CASTGGTNEKLFF. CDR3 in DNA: TGTGCCAGCACGGGGGGCACTAATGAAAAACTGTTTTTT.

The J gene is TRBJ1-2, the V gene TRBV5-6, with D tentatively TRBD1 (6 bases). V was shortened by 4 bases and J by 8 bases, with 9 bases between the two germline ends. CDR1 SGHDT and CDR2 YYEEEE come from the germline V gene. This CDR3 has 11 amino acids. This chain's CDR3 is CASSKQGGYTF. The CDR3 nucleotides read TGTGCCAGCAGCAAACAGGGCGGCTACACCTTC.

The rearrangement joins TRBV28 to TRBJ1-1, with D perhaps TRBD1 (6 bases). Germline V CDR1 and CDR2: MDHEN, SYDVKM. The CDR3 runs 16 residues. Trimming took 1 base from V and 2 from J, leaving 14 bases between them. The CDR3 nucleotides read TGTGCCAGCAGTTTATCGGCAGGGGAAAGAAACACTGAAGCTTTCTTT. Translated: CASSLSAGERNTEAFF.

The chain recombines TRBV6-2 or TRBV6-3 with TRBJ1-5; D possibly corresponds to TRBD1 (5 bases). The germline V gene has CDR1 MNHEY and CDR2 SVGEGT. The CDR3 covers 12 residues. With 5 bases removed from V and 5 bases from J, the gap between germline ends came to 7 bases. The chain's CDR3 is CASSAGYQPQHF. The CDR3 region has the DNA TGTGCCAGCAGTGCAGGGTATCAGCCCCAGCATTTT.

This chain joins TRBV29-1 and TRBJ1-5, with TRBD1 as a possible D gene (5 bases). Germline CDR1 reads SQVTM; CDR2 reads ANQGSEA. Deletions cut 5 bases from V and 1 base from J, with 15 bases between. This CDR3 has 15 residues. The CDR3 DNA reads TGCAGCGTTATAGAATCTGGGGCCAGCAATCAGCCCCAGCATTTT. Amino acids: CSVIESGASNQPQHF.

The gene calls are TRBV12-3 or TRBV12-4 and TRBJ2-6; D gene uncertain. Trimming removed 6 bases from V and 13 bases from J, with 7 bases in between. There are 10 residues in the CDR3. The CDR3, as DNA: TGTGCCAGCAGCGCTCAGGTCCTGACTTTC. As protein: CASSAQVLTF.

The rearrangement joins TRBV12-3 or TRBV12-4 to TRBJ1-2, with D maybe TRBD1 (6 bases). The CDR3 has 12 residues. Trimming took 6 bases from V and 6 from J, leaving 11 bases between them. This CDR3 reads CASSKNRDGYTF. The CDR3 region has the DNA TGTGCCAGCAGCAAAAACAGGGATGGCTACACCTTC.

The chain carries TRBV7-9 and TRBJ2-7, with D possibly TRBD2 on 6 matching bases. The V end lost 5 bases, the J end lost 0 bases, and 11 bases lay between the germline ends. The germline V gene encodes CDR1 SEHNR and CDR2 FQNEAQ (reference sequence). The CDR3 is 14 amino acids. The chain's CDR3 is CASSPGSSSYEQYF. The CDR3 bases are TGTGCCAGCAGCCCCGGGAGCTCCTCCTACGAGCAGTACTTC.

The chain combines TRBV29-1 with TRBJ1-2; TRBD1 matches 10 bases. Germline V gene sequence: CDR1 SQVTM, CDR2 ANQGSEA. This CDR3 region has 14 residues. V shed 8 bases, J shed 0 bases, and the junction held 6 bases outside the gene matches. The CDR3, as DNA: TGCAGCTTGGGACAGGGGTCTTCTAACTATGGCTACACCTTC. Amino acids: CSLGQGSSNYGYTF.

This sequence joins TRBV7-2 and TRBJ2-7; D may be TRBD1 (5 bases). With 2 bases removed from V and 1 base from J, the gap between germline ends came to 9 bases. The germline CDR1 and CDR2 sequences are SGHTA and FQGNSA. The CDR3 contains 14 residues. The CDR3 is CASSLLAGSYEQYF. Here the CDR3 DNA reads TGTGCCAGCAGCTTATTAGCAGGGTCCTACGAGCAGTACTTC.

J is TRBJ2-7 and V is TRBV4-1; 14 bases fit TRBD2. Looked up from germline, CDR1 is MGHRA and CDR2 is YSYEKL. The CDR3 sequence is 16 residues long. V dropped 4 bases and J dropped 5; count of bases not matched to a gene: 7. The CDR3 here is CASSLGTSGSIDEQYF. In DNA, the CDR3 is TGCGCCAGCAGCCTCGGGACTAGCGGGAGTATCGACGAGCAGTACTTC.

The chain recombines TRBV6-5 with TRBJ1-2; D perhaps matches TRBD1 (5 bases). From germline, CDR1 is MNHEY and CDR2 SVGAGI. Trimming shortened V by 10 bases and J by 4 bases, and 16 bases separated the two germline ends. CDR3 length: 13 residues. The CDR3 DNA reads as TGTGCCACCAGAAACGGGGGGAGCTATGGCTACACCTTC. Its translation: CATRNGGSYGYTF.

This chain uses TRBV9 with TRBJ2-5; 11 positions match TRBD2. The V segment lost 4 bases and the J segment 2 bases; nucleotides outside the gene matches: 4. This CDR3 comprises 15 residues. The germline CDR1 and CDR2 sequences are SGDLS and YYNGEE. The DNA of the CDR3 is TGTGCCAGCAGCACACTAGCGGGAGTGCAAGAGACCCAGTACTTC. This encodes CASSTLAGVQETQYF.

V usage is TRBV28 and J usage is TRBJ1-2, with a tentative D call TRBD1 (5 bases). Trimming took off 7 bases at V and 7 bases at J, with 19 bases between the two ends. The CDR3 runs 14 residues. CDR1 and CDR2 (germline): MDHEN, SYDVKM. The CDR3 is CASIRSGDLGGYTF. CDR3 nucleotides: TGTGCCAGCATAAGGTCCGGGGACTTGGGTGGCTACACCTTC.

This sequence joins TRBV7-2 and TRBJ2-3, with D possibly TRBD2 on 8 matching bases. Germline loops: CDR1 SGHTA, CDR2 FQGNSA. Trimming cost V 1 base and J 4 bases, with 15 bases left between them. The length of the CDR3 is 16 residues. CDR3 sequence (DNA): TGTGCCAGCAGCTTAGTCGGGAGGGGGCAAGCAGATACGCAGTATTTT. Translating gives CASSLVGRGQADTQYF.

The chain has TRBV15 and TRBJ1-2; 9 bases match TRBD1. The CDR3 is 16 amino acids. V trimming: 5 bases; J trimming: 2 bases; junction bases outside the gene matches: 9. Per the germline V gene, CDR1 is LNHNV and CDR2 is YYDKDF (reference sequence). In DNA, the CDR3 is TGTGCCACCAGCCCAGCACAGGGGGCATCAAACTATGGCTACACCTTC. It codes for CATSPAQGASNYGYTF. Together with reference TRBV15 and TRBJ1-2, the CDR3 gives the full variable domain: DAMVIQNPRYQVTQFGKPVTLSCSQTLNHNVMYWYQQKSSQAPKLLFHYYDKDFNNEADTPDNFQSRRPNTSFCFLDIRSPGLGDTAMYLCATSPAQGASNYGYTFGSGTRLTVV.

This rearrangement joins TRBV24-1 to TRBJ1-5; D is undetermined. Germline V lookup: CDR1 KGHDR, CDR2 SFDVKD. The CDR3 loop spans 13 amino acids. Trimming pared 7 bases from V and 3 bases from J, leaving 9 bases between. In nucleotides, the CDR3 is TGTGCCACCAGGGGAGGGAACAATCAGCCCCAGCATTTT. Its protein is CATRGGNNQPQHF.

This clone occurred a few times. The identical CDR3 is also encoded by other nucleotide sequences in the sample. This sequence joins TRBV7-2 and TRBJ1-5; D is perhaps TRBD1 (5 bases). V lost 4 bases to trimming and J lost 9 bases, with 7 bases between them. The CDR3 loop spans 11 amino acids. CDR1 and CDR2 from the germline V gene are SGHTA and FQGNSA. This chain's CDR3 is CASSSGGPQHF. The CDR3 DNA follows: TGTGCCAGCAGCTCCGGGGGGCCCCAGCATTTT.

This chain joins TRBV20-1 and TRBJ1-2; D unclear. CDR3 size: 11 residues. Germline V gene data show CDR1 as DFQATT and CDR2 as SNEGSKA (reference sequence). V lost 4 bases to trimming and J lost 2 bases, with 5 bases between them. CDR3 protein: CSAIGNYGYTF. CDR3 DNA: TGCAGTGCTATCGGGAACTATGGCTACACCTTC.

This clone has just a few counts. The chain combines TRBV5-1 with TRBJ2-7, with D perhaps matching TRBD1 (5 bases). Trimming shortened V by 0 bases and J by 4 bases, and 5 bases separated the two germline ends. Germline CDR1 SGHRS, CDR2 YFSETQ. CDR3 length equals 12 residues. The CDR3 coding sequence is TGCGCCAGCAGCTTGGAGGGGTACGAGCAGTACTTC. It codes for CASSLEGYEQYF.